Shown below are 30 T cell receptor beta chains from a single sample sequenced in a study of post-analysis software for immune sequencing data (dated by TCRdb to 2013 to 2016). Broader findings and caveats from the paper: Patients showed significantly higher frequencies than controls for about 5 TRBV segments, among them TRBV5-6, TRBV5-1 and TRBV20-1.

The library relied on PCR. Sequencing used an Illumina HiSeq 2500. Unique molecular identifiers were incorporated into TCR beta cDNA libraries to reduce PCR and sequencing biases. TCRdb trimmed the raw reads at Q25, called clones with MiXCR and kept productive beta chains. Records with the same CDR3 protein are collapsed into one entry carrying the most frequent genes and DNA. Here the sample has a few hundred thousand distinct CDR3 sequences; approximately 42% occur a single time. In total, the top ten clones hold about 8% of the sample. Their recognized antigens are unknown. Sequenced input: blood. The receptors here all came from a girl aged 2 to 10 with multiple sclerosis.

The DNA for the CDR3 is TGTGCCAGCAGCGGACTTTTGATCTACGAGCAGTACTTC. Protein sequence: CASSGLLIYEQYF. The V call is TRBV7-9, the J call TRBJ2-7; D possibly corresponds to TRBD2 (5 bases). The V end lost 5 bases, the J end lost 3 bases, and 11 bases lay between the germline ends. Germline values: CDR1 SEHNR, CDR2 FQNEAQ (reference sequence). CDR3 length equals 13 residues.

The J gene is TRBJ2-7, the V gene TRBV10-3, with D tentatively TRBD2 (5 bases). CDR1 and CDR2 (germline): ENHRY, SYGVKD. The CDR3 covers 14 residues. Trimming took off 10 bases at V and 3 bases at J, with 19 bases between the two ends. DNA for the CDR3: TGTGCCACCAATGGGGTCGGACTTCTCTACGAGCAGTACTTC. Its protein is CATNGVGLLYEQYF.

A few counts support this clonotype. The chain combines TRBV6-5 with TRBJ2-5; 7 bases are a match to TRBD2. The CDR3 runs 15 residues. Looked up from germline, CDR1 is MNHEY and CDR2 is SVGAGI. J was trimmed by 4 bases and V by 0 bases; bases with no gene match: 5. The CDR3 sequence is CASSYSRLAAETQYF. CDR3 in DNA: TGTGCCAGCAGTTACTCAAGACTAGCTGCAGAGACCCAGTACTTC.

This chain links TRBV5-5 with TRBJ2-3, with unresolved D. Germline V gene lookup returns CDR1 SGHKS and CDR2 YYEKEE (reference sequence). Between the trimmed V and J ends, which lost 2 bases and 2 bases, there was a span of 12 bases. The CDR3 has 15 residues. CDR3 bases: TGTGCCAGCAGCTTTGCCGACTTATTCACAGATACGCAGTATTTT. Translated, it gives CASSFADLFTDTQYF.

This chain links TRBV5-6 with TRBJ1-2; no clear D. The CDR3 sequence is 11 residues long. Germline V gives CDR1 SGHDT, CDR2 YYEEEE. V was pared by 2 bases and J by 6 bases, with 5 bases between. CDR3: CASSFGHGYTF. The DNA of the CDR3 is TGTGCCAGCAGCTTTGGCCATGGCTACACCTTC.

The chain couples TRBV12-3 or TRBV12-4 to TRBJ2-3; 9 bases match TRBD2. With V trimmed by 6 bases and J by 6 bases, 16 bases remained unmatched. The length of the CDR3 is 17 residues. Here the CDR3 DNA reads TGTGCCAGCAGCCCAGTTGCGGGGGGGCAAGTATACGATACGCAGTATTTT. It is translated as CASSPVAGGQVYDTQYF.

CDR3 sequence: CASSILSGRALSPSSYNEQFF. The DNA for the CDR3 is TGTGCCAGCAGTATCCTTAGCGGGAGGGCCCTTTCACCAAGCTCCTACAATGAGCAGTTCTTC. The rearrangement links TRBV28 to TRBJ2-1; 11 nucleotides line up with TRBD2. This CDR3 contains 21 residues. The junction had 18 bases not matched to a gene; V was cut back by 5 bases and J by 0 bases. The germline gives CDR1 MDHEN, CDR2 SYDVKM.

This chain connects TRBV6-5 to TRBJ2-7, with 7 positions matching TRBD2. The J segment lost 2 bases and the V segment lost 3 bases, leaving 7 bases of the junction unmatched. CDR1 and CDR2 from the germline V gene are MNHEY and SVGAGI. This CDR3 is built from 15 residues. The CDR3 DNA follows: TGTGCCAGCAGTTATTTAGGCGGGGGAACCTACGAGCAGTACTTC. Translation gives CASSYLGGGTYEQYF.

The CDR3 is CASSPQDRGRPYGYTF. The CDR3 DNA follows: TGTGCCAGCAGTCCGCAAGACCGGGGCAGACCGTATGGCTACACCTTC. This chain uses TRBV6-2 or TRBV6-3 with TRBJ1-2; D perhaps matches TRBD1 (5 bases). The V end lost 5 bases, the J end lost 5 bases, and 21 bases lay between the germline ends. The CDR3 extends over 16 amino acids. Germline lookup yields CDR1 MNHEY and CDR2 SVGEGT.

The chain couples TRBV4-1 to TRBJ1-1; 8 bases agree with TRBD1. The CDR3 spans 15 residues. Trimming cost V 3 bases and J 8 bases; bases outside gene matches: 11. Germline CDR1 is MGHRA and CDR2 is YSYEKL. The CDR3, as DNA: TGCGCCAGCAGCCAGCTCATCAGGGGGCGTCCGGAAGCTTTCTTT. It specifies CASSQLIRGRPEAFF.

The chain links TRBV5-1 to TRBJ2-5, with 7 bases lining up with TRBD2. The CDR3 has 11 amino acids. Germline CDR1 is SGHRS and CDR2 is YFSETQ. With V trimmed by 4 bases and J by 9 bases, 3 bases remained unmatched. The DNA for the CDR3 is TGCGCCAGCAGCCGGGGGGAGCCCCAGTACTTC. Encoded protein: CASSRGEPQYF.

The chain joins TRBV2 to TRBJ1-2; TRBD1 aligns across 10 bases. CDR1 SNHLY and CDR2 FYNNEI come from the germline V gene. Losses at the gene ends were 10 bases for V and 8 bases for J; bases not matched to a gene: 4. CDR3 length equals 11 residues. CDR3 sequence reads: CAIGQGVGYTF. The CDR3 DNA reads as TGTGCCATCGGACAGGGGGTGGGCTACACCTTC.

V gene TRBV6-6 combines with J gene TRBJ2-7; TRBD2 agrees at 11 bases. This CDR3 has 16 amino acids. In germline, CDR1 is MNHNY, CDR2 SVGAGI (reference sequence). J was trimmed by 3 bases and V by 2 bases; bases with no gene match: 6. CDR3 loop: CASSYGDGLAGYEQYF. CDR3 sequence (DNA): TGTGCCAGCAGTTACGGAGACGGACTAGCGGGCTACGAGCAGTACTTC.

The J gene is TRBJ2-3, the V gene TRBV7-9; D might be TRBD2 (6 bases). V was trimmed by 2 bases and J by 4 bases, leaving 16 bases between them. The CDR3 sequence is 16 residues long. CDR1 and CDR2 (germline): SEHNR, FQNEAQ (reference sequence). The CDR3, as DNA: TGTGCCAGCAGCTTAAAGTGGAGGGGATTGGCAGATACGCAGTATTTT. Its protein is CASSLKWRGLADTQYF. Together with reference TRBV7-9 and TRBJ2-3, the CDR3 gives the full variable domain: DTGVSQNPRHKITKRGQNVTFRCDPISEHNRLYWYRQTLGQGPEFLTYFQNEAQLEKSRLLSDRFSAERPKGSFSTLEIQRTEQGDSAMYLCASSLKWRGLADTQYFGPGTRLTVL.

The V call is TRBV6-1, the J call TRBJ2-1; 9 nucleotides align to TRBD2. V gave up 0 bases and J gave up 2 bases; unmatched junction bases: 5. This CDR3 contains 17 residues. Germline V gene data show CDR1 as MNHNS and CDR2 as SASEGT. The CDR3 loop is CASSEAKRGAPYNEQFF. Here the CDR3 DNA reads TGTGCCAGCAGTGAAGCTAAGCGGGGGGCCCCCTACAATGAGCAGTTCTTC.

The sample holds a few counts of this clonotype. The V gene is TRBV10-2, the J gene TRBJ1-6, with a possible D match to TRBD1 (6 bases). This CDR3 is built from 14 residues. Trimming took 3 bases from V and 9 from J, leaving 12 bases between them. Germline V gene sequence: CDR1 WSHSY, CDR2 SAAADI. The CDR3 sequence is CASSETTGRSPLHF. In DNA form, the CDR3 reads TGCGCCAGCAGTGAAACTACAGGGCGTTCACCCCTCCACTTT.

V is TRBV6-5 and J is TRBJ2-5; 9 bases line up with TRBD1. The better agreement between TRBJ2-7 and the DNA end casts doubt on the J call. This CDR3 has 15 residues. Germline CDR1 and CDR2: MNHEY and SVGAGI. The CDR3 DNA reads TGTGCCAGCAGTTACTCCCCTGCGACAGGGGGCGAGCAGTACTTC. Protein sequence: CASSYSPATGGEQYF.

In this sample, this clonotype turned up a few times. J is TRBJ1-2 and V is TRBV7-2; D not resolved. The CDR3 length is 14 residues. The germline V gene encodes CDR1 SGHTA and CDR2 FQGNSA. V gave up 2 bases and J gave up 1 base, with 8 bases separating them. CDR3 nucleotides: TGTGCCAGCAGCTTATACCGGAATAACTATGGCTACACCTTC. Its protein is CASSLYRNNYGYTF. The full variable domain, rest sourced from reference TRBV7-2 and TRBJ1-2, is GAGVSQSPSNKVTEKGKDVELRCDPISGHTALYWYRQSLGQGLEFLIYFQGNSAPDKSGLPSDRFSAERTGGSVSTLTIQRTQQEDSAVYLCASSLYRNNYGYTFGSGTRLTVV.

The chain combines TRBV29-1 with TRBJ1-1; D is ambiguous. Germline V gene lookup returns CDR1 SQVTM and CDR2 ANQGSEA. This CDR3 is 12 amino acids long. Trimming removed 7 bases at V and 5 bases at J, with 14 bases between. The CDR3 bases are TGCAGCGATTCCTCGCCAGAAACTGAAGCTTTCTTT. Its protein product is CSDSSPETEAFF. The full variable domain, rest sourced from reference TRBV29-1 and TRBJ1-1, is SAVISQKPSRDICQRGTSLTIQCQVDSQVTMMFWYRQQPGQSLTLIATANQGSEATYESGFVIDKFPISRPNLTFSTLTVSNMSPEDSSIYLCSDSSPETEAFFGQGTRLTVV.

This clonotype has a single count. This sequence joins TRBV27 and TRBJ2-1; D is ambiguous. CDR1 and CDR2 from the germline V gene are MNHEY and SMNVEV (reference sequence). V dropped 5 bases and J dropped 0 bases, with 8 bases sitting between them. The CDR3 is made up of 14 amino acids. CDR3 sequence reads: CASSALSSYNEQFF. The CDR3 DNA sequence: TGTGCCAGCAGTGCCTTAAGCTCCTACAATGAGCAGTTCTTC.

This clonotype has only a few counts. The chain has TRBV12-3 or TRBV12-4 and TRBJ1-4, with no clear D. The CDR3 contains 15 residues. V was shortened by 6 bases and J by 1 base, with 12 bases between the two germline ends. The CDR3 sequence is CASSPQPVTNEKLFF. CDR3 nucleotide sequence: TGTGCCAGCAGCCCCCAGCCCGTAACTAATGAAAAACTGTTTTTT.

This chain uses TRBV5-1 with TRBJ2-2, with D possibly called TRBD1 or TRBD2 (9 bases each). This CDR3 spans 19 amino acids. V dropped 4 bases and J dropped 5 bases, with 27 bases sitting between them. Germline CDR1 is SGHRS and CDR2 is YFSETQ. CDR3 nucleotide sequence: TGCGCCAGCAGCCTAATTGGGACAGGGTCTAGCGGGATGACCGGGGAGCTGTTTTTT. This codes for CASSLIGTGSSGMTGELFF.

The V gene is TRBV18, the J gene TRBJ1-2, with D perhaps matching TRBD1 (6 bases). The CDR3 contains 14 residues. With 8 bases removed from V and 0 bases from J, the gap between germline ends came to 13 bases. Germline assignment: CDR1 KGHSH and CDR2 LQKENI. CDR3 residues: CASAEGGSNYGYTF. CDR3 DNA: TGTGCCAGCGCAGAAGGGGGATCTAACTATGGCTACACCTTC.

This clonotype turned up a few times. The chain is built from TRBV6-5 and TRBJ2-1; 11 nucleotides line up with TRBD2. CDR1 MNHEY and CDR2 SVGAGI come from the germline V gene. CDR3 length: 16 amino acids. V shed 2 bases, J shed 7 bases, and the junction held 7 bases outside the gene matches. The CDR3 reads CASSYAGLAARNEQFF. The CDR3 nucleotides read TGTGCCAGCAGTTACGCGGGACTAGCGGCGCGGAATGAGCAGTTCTTC.

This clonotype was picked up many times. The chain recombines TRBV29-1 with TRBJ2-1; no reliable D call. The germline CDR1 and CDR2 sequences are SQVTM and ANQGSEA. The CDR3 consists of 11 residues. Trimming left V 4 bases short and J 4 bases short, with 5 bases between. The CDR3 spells CSVVLYNEQFF. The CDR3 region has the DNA TGCAGCGTTGTACTGTACAATGAGCAGTTCTTC.

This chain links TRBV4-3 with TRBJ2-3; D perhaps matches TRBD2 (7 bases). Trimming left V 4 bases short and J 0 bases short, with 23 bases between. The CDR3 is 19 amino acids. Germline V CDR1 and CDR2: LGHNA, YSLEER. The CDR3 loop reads CASSPTRGGILASTDTQYF. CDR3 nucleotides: TGCGCCAGCAGCCCTACGAGGGGGGGTATACTAGCGAGCACAGATACGCAGTATTTT.

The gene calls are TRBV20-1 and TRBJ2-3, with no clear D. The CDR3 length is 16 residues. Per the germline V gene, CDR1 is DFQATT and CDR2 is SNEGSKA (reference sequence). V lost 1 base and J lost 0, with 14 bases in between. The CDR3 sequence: CSARGGRVPSTDTQYF. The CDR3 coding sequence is TGCAGTGCTAGAGGAGGCCGAGTCCCTAGCACAGATACGCAGTATTTT.

CDR3 nucleotides: TGCAGTGCTAGACCCGGGACATCTAACTATGGCTACACCTTC. Translation: CSARPGTSNYGYTF. This chain joins TRBV20-1 and TRBJ1-2; the D gene is possibly TRBD1 (6 bases). Germline loops: CDR1 DFQATT, CDR2 SNEGSKA (reference sequence). Between the trimmed V and J ends, which lost 2 bases and 0 bases, there was a span of 10 bases. The CDR3 spans 14 residues.

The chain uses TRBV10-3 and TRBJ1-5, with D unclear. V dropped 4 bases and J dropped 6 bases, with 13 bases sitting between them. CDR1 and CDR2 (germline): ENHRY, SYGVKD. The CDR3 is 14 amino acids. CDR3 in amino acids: CAISGNSAAQPQHF. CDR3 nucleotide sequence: TGTGCCATCAGTGGAAACTCGGCTGCTCAGCCCCAGCATTTT.

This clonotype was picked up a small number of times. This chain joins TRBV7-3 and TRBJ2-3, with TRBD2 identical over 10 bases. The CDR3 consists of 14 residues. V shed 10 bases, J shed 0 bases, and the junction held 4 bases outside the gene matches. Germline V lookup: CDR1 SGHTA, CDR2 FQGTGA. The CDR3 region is CATSSGGSTDTQYF. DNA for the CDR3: TGTGCCACTTCTAGCGGGGGAAGCACAGATACGCAGTATTTT.